The rows below give T cell receptor beta chains drawn from one sample of a study of long-term antiretroviral therapy in people with HIV. Here immunoSEQ multiplex PCR was the method, and the copy in TCRdb shows in-frame clones only, minus some. The sample includes more than 15,000 clones, approximately 94% seen only once; the top ten take 4.6%. The source was unsorted PBMCs, collected 6.4 years after starting antiretroviral therapy. All receptors come from a woman aged 45-65 years with HIV. CDR3s include the opening cysteine and the closing phenylalanine or tryptophan. The order of the fields is CDR3 DNA, CDR3 protein, D gene, J gene, V gene, clone size. D genes are given only for firm matches. Only part of the rows carry a size: once, few, many, or a class if the clone is expanded.

TGCGCCAGCAGCTTGGTAGCGGGCACAGATACGCAGTATTTT	CASSLVAGTDTQYF	-	TRBJ2-3	TRBV5-1	-
TGTGCCAGCTCAAGGACAGAGAATAATGAAAAACTGTTTTTT	CASSRTENNEKLFF	-	TRBJ1-4	TRBV18	-
TGTGCCAGCAGTTACTCCTATCTAGAGACCCAGTACTTC	CASSYSYLETQYF	-	TRBJ2-5	TRBV6-6	-
TGTGCCAGCGGGGGAAACCTGAGGCCCTATGGCTACACCTTC	CASGGNLRPYGYTF	-	TRBJ1-2	TRBV6-5	-
TGCGCCAGCAGAATAGGACAGGGGTACGATGGCTACACCTTC	CASRIGQGYDGYTF	TRBD1	TRBJ1-2	TRBV5-1	-
TGCGCCAGCAGCCTAGGTAGCGGTGATGCCTCCTACAATGAGCAGTTCTTC	CASSLGSGDASYNEQFF	-	TRBJ2-1	TRBV4-1	-
TGTGCCAGTAGTATAGTCGTGAGCTCCTACGAGCAGTACTTC	CASSIVVSSYEQYF	-	TRBJ2-7	TRBV19	-
TGTGCCAGCAGTCGTGAGGCTAGCGGGTGGTACGAGCAGTACTTC	CASSREASGWYEQYF	TRBD2	TRBJ2-7	TRBV7-6	-
TGTGCCAGCAGCCGAGGACAGGGAAGAGGCGAGGAGCAGTACTTC	CASSRGQGRGEEQYF	TRBD1	TRBJ2-7	TRBV7-9	-
TGTGCCAGCAGCGTAGGGTCCAGCCCCTCCTACGAGCAGTACTTC	CASSVGSSPSYEQYF	-	TRBJ2-7	TRBV9	medium-sized
TGTGCCACCCGGCGGCATGGGGAAGGCACTGAAGCTTTCTTT	CATRRHGEGTEAFF	-	TRBJ1-1	TRBV15	-
TGTGCCAGCAGCTTAGACGGACTAGCGGGAGTTGGGAGCTCCTACGAGCAGTACTTC	CASSLDGLAGVGSSYEQYF	TRBD2	TRBJ2-7	TRBV11-2	-
TGCGCCAGCAGCGATCCAGACGCCTATGGCTACACCTTC	CASSDPDAYGYTF	-	TRBJ1-2	TRBV5-1	once
TGTGCCAGCAGCTTGGCAGGGGGGCTTACAGATACGCAGTATTTT	CASSLAGGLTDTQYF	-	TRBJ2-3	TRBV5-4	-
TGTGCCAGCAGCCCCCAGGCTAGCGCGGGGGAGCAGTTCTTC	CASSPQASAGEQFF	-	TRBJ2-1	TRBV11-2	-
TGCGCCAGCAGCTTAGTACCGGGACAGGGTGGTGAGCAGTACTTC	CASSLVPGQGGEQYF	TRBD1	TRBJ2-7	TRBV5-1	-
TGTGCCAGTAGTATCTGGGGGACCCTGCCCTACGAGCAGTACTTC	CASSIWGTLPYEQYF	-	TRBJ2-7	TRBV19	-
TGTGCCAGCAGCTTAGCGATCCAAGAGACCCAGTACTTC	CASSLAIQETQYF	-	TRBJ2-5	TRBV7-2	-
TGCAGCGTGCCCGGACAGGGGGCGTCCTATGGCTACACCTTC	CSVPGQGASYGYTF	TRBD1	TRBJ1-2	TRBV29-1	-
TGCGCCAGCAGCTTTGACGTGAACACTGAAGCTTTCTTT	CASSFDVNTEAFF	-	TRBJ1-1	TRBV5-1	-
TGCGCCAGCAGCTCGGGACAGGACTACGAGCAGTACTTC	CASSSGQDYEQYF	TRBD1	TRBJ2-7	TRBV5-1	few
TGTGCCAGCAGCTATGGGGGCTACGAGCAGTACTTC	CASSYGGYEQYF	-	TRBJ2-7	TRBV11-3	once
TGTGCCAGCAGTTACTCGGGAGAAGAGACCCAGTACTTC	CASSYSGEETQYF	-	TRBJ2-5	TRBV6-5	-
TGTGCCAGTAGTGCAAATAGCGGGATCAGTGTCAATGAGCAGTTCTTC	CASSANSGISVNEQFF	TRBD2	TRBJ2-1	TRBV19	-
TGTGCCAGCAGTGAAATAGGCGGCTACAATGAGCAGTTCTTC	CASSEIGGYNEQFF	-	TRBJ2-1	TRBV2	-
TGTGCCAGCAGTATTCTAGCGGGAGGTGAGACCCAGTACTTC	CASSILAGGETQYF	TRBD2	TRBJ2-5	TRBV7-2	-
TGTGCCAGCTGTAAACAGGGCATGAACACTGAAGCTTTCTTT	CASCKQGMNTEAFF	-	TRBJ1-1	TRBV6-5	-
TGTGCCAGCTCACCCGGGACTAGCTACACAGATACGCAGTATTTT	CASSPGTSYTDTQYF	TRBD2	TRBJ2-3	TRBV18	-
TGTGCCAGCAGCTTATTCGGGAAAAGCAGCGAGCAGTACTTC	CASSLFGKSSEQYF	-	TRBJ2-7	TRBV7-6	-
TGTGCCAGCAGCCCGACCGGAGAAGAGACCCAGTACTTC	CASSPTGEETQYF	-	TRBJ2-5	TRBV7-9	-
TGTGCCAGCAGCTTAGCGGAGGAAGAGACCCAGTACTTC	CASSLAEEETQYF	-	TRBJ2-5	TRBV7-6	-
TGCGCCAGCAGCCCTACCGGGACACGAGGTCAGCCCCAGCATTTT	CASSPTGTRGQPQHF	-	TRBJ1-5	TRBV5-1	-
TGTGCCAGCATTCGGAGCGCCGGAGGGCGCTACGAGCAGTACTTC	CASIRSAGGRYEQYF	-	TRBJ2-7	TRBV28	-
TGTGCCAGCAGCGGGACTAGCGGGAGCGATGAGCAGTTCTTC	CASSGTSGSDEQFF	TRBD2	TRBJ2-1	TRBV9	-
TGCGCCAGCAGCTTGGCGACGACGGTGGGGTACACTGAAGCTTTCTTT	CASSLATTVGYTEAFF	-	TRBJ1-1	TRBV5-1	-
TGTGCCAGCAGTTACTCGGCTTCTGCAACCATTCAGTACTTC	CASSYSASATIQYF	-	TRBJ2-4	TRBV6-6	-
TGTGCCAGCAGCTTAGCAGAGGGGAGGGGCGAGCAGTACTTC	CASSLAEGRGEQYF	TRBD2	TRBJ2-7	TRBV7-8	few
TGTGCCAGCAGTTACTCGTTGGTTGGAGGAGATACGCAGTATTTT	CASSYSLVGGDTQYF	-	TRBJ2-3	TRBV6-5	-
TGTGCCAGCAGTTACTCTTCGGGGGGAAAAGAGACCCAGTACTTC	CASSYSSGGKETQYF	TRBD2	TRBJ2-5	TRBV6-5	-
TGCAGCGTTGAAGGCCACTCTCGAAACACCATATATTTT	CSVEGHSRNTIYF	-	TRBJ1-3	TRBV29-1	-
TGCGCCAGCAGCAAAAACTATGGCTACACCTTC	CASSKNYGYTF	-	TRBJ1-2	TRBV4-1	-
TGTGCCAGCTCACCACCTCCCCAGCCCGGGGAGCTGTTTTTT	CASSPPPQPGELFF	-	TRBJ2-2	TRBV18	-
TGTGCCAGCAGTTTAACCCCAGGGGGCCAGGACAATGAGCAGTTCTTC	CASSLTPGGQDNEQFF	TRBD1	TRBJ2-1	TRBV27	-
TGTGCCAGTAGTAAGACTAGCGGGCCCTACAATGAGCAGTTCTTC	CASSKTSGPYNEQFF	TRBD2	TRBJ2-1	TRBV19	-
TGTGCCAGCAGTTACGTACGGGCCGGGAACACCGGGGAGCTGTTTTTT	CASSYVRAGNTGELFF	-	TRBJ2-2	TRBV6-5	once
TGTGCCAGCAGTACCCCTGGGGGGCCTAAATACAATGAGCAGTTCTTC	CASSTPGGPKYNEQFF	-	TRBJ2-1	TRBV28	-
TGCGCCAGCAGCTCGGACAGGGCGGGAGATACGCAGTATTTT	CASSSDRAGDTQYF	TRBD1	TRBJ2-3	TRBV5-1	-
TGTGCCAGCAGTCTCTGGGCCACCGGGAGTGTCTACGAGCAGTACTTC	CASSLWATGSVYEQYF	-	TRBJ2-7	TRBV5-6	-
TGTGCCAGCAGCTCCCCGGGACTAGCGGGAGTGTCCTACGAGCAGTACTTC	CASSSPGLAGVSYEQYF	-	TRBJ2-7	TRBV12-1	-
TGTGCCAGCAGCTCTACCCTGACTAGCGGGAGATACGAGCAGTACTTC	CASSSTLTSGRYEQYF	TRBD2	TRBJ2-7	TRBV11-2	-
TGTGCCAGCACTGGTGGGGGCACAGATACGCAGTATTTT	CASTGGGTDTQYF	-	TRBJ2-3	TRBV9	-
TGTGCCAGCAGCCGGGACACTAACACAGATACGCAGTATTTT	CASSRDTNTDTQYF	-	TRBJ2-3	TRBV6-5	once
TGTGCCAGCACCTTAACAGGGGTTGGGGGAAACATTCAGTACTTC	CASTLTGVGGNIQYF	TRBD1	TRBJ2-4	TRBV6-1	-